Below are 2 T cell receptor beta chains sequenced from a single sample in a study of control samples from healthy donors and cancer patients. Produced via immunoSEQ multiplex PCR; TCRdb's table is partial and in-frame only. The sample records about 160,000 clones, around 94% being singletons. The sample comprised PBMCs. The receptor set was obtained from a man in his 60s with colorectal cancer.

The CDR3 region has the DNA TGCGCCAGCAGCTTGGTTGGGACAGGCAACACCGGGGAGCTGTTTTTT. Protein sequence: CASSLVGTGNTGELFF. This chain connects TRBV5-1 to TRBJ2-2, with 8 bases fitting TRBD1. The ends lost 0 bases at V and 2 bases at J; junction bases unmatched: 3. The CDR3 extends over 16 amino acids. In germline, CDR1 is SGHRS, CDR2 YFSETQ.

J is TRBJ1-5 and V is TRBV10-3; D not resolved. Germline loops: CDR1 ENHRY, CDR2 SYGVKD. V dropped 0 bases and J dropped 0 bases, with 12 bases sitting between them. The CDR3 is made up of 17 amino acids. The chain's CDR3 is CAISESVEPNSNQPQHF. The CDR3 DNA reads as TGTGCCATCAGTGAGTCTGTGGAGCCAAATAGCAATCAGCCCCAGCATTTT.